The rows below give T cell receptor beta chains drawn from one sample of a study of low-dose radiotherapy and immunotherapy resistance in tumors. MiXCR was run by TCRdb on the reads, yielding one entry per CDR3 protein. This sample has roughly 50,000 distinct CDR3 sequences, with around a third found just once. The sequenced sample was PBMCs, obtained after low-dose radiotherapy plus immunotherapy. The receptors stem from a male donor with rectosigmoid adenocarcinoma. The conserved cysteine and the conserved F or W are not part of the CDR3 here.

TRBV5-1	ASRELTSGNEQF
TRBV7-2	ASSLVDNMNTEAF
TRBV24-1	ATSVGGSVFGTDTQY
TRBV11-2	ASSSLRTGGSLIGQY
TRBV28	ASTIPRSNQPQH
TRBV28	ASSLLGPGRTGQPQH
TRBV28	ASSPARGAAEQY
TRBV19	ASNVPSNTGELF
TRBV5-4	ASSRLLAASTDTQY
TRBV4-3	ASSQDLRASGANVLT
TRBV29-1	SVASAMNTEAF
TRBV15	ATSRDRLAGVSDTQY
TRBV7-2	ASSSRDVNTEAF
TRBV6-2/TRBV6-3	ASSPQTGGETQY
TRBV3-1	ASSRLAGTSGRISEQY
TRBV7-8	ASSLVERGEQF
TRBV20-1	SARDSRGFSSPLH
TRBV18	ASSPGTGESQPQH
TRBV4-2	ASSQGSSALTDTQY
TRBV6-2/TRBV6-3	ASSYRPTGGQETQY
TRBV29-1	SVGTADYEQY
TRBV12-3/TRBV12-4	ASTTPGQGNQPQH
TRBV6-2/TRBV6-3	ASSTGTGVWAEAF
TRBV7-2	ASSLFSGFGNSPLH
TRBV23-1	ARCRTSGRGTDTQY
TRBV4-2	ASSQVGTSGTTDTQY
TRBV28	ASSFYSNQPQH
TRBV29-1	SVPTGSQSYNEQF
TRBV20-1	SARPGQRLYEQY
TRBV11-2	ASSLEGAGPYEQY
TRBV10-3	AIGPPRGDEQY
TRBV9	ASSVGTGHNEQF
TRBV7-2	ASSPRAPGELF
TRBV2	ASSDLAVLSYEQY
TRBV7-9	ASSPRVGANVLT
TRBV19	ASTDPPTGLAGANVLT
TRBV9	ASSASQGVETQY
TRBV20-1	SAPLPLTYEQY
TRBV27	ASSLRLGPHEQY
TRBV15	ATSPGRGSADTQY
TRBV30	AWIKGGMTDTQY
TRBV6-6	ASSYSSGTSGGELF
TRBV6-2/TRBV6-3	ASSVAGIGDNEQF
TRBV6-6	ASSYPDSGYT
TRBV28	ASSLRQTYEQY
TRBV6-2/TRBV6-3	ASSPDRGWSLSGNTIY
TRBV12-3/TRBV12-4	ASSLSPVLTEAF
TRBV19	ASRQGSTEAF